This T cell receptor (beta chain) comes out of a study of vaccination effects on CD4 cells after COVID-19. The culture ran for approximately 11 days before CD4+ T cells were isolated. The participants, recipients of two vaccine doses, got either BNT162b2 or mRNA-1273. IL-2 medium took the place of half the medium on both days 3 and 7. Germline V gene lookup returns CDR1 SGHDN and CDR2 FVKESK. Between the trimmed V and J ends, which lost 1 base and 0 bases, there was a span of 10 bases. The CDR3 length is 15 residues. Regarding this clone: Its antigen remains unknown.

Findings of the study overall: Late post-vaccination samples showed marked contraction of infection- and vaccine-induced clones.

TCRdb's copy holds only in-frame clones and misses some; the assay was immunoSEQ multiplex PCR. The table includes 47,000 or so clones, just over 70% detected once. Sequencing was performed on CD4+ T cells from PBMCs cultured without peptide, taken after COVID-19 vaccination. The J gene is TRBJ2-7, the V gene TRBV14, with D unresolved. This TCR was recovered from a human donor who received a COVID-19 vaccine. CDR3 loop: CASSQVGESSYEQYF. The CDR3 region has the DNA TGTGCCAGCAGCCAAGTGGGCGAAAGCTCCTACGAGCAGTACTTC.